This T cell receptor (beta chain) was sequenced during a study of blood T cells in healthy people across ages. A second roughly 6 to 12 cycle PCR used barcoded and J-beta primers. Tags on each cDNA molecule came from a template-switch adaptor with 12 random nucleotides. TCRdb used MiXCR to reprocess the 5' RACE reads, holding one entry per CDR3 protein. The data hold about a million distinct CDR3 sequences, with just over 50% observed a single time. The sample holds a few counts of this clonotype. Input material: blood. This TCR was sampled from a woman aged 60-75 years in good health.

As DNA, the CDR3 is TGTGCCAGCAGCCAAGTAATGAAGGACCTAAATAATTCACCCCTCCACTTT. Its translation: CASSQVMKDLNNSPLHF. The genes are TRBV3-1 and TRBJ1-6; no reliable D call. Germline values: CDR1 LGHDT, CDR2 YNNKEL (reference sequence). V lost 1 base and J 5 bases, leaving 15 bases between the germline ends. This CDR3 spans 17 amino acids.